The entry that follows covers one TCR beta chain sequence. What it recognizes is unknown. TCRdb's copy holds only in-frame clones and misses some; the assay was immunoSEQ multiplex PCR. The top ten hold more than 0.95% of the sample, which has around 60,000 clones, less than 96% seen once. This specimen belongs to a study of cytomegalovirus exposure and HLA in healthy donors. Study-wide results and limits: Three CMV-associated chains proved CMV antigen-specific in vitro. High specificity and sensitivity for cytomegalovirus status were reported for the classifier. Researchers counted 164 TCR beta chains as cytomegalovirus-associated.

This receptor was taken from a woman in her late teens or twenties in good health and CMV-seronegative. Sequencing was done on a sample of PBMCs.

The CDR3 coding sequence is TGCGCCAGCAGCCAAGATTTACTAGCGGAGAATGAGCAGTTCTTC. It is translated as CASSQDLLAENEQFF. V gene TRBV4-3 combines with J gene TRBJ2-1; 8 bases map to TRBD2. Germline trimming cut 0 bases from V and 7 bases from J; bases unmatched to any gene: 5. The CDR3 contains 15 residues. Germline assignment: CDR1 LGHNA and CDR2 YSLEER.